Sequencing of this T cell receptor (beta chain) was carried out in a study of blood T cell repertoires in COVID-19. On the study more broadly: From the United States, Italy and Spain came samples of acute and convalescent COVID-19. T cells, B-cell-depleted T cells, or PBMCs supplied cDNA or gDNA.

The authors' processing: It was from reference gene primer amplification that nucleated cell counts were estimated. Measured with immunoSEQ multiplex PCR; TCRdb has only the in-frame clones, and not every one. V and J calls and clone size come straight from that table; D and trimming were deduced from the DNA. The profile covers some 57,000 clones, with about 87% appearing a single time and approximately 0.99% taken by the ten largest. CDR1 is GTSNPN, CDR2 SVGIG, per germline (reference sequence). J was trimmed by 3 bases and V by 2 bases; bases with no gene match: 16. The CDR3 is 19 residues long. This chain links TRBV30 with TRBJ1-5, with 10 positions matching TRBD1. This TCR came from a man aged 65 to 79 with acute or convalescent COVID-19. Sequencing was performed on peripheral blood. For the CDR3, the DNA is TGTGCCTGGAGTTTGGCGACAGGGGGCTTGAATCGGGTCAATCAGCCCCAGCATTTT. Translation gives CAWSLATGGLNRVNQPQHF.